The count of the clone carrying this TCR beta chain is one. Its antigen is not identified. Naive CD8 cells lacked CD45RO and underwent positive selection for CCR7, leaving out terminally differentiated effector memory CD45RA+ cells. This specimen belongs to a study of shared clonotypes between healthy human individuals. The overall study: The study used three CD4 naive, three CD4 memory, two CD8 naive and one CD8 memory plate per donor. Regarding the study as a whole: In contrast to clonotypes shared by all four donors, non-shared clonotypes had lower generation probabilities. In this cohort, only blood was sampled, and tissue repertoires likely differ.

Deep level was the assay's run setting. Assay: immunoSEQ multiplex PCR; the TCRdb copy retains only in-frame clones and omits some. The sample has around 2.1 million clones, about 92% seen once. The CDR3 totals 17 residues. Germline V gene lookup returns CDR1 MGHRA and CDR2 YSYEKL. The V gene lost 1 base and the J gene lost 0 bases, with 13 bases spanning the gap. This chain links TRBV4-1 with TRBJ2-4; a possible D gene is TRBD2 (5 bases). Specimen: naive CD8+ T cells from PBMCs. This TCR was recovered from a man younger than 30 in good health. Some clones in this sample may be carry-over from other donors' samples. The CDR3 protein is CASSQVWDAGAKNIQYF. The DNA for the CDR3 is TGCGCCAGCAGCCAAGTGTGGGATGCGGGAGCCAAAAACATTCAGTACTTC.